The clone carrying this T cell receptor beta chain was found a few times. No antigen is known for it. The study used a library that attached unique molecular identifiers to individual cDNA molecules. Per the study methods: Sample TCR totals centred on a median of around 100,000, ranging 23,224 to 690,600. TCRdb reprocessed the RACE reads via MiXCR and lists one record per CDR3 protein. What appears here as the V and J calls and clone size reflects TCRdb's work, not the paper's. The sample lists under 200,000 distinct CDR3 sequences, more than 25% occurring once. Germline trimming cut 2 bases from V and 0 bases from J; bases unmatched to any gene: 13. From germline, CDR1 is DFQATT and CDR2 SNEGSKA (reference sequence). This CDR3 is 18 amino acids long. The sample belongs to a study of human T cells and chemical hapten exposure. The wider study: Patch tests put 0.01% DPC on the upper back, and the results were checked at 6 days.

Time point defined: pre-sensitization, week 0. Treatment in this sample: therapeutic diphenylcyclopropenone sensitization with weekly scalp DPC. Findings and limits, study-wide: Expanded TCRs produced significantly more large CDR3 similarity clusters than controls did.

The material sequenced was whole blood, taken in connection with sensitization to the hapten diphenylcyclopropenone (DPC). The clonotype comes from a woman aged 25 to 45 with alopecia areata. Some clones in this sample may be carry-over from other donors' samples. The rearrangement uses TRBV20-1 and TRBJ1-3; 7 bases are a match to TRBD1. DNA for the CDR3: TGCAGTGCTAGAACCTACGGACAGGCCCGAGGCTCTGGAAACACCATATATTTT. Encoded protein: CSARTYGQARGSGNTIYF.